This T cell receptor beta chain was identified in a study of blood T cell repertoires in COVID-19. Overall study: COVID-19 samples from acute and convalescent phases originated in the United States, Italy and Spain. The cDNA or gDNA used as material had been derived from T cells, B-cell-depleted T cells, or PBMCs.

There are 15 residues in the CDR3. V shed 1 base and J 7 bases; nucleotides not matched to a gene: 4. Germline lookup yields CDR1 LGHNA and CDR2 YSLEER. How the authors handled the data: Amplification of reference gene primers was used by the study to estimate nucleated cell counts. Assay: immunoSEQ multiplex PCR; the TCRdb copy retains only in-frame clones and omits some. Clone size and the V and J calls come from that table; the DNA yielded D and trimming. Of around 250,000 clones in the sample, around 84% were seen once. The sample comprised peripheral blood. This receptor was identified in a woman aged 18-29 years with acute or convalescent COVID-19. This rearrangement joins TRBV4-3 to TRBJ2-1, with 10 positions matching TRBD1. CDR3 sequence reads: CASSQGTGGLNEQFF. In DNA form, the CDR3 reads TGCGCCAGCAGCCAAGGGACAGGGGGTCTGAATGAGCAGTTCTTC.